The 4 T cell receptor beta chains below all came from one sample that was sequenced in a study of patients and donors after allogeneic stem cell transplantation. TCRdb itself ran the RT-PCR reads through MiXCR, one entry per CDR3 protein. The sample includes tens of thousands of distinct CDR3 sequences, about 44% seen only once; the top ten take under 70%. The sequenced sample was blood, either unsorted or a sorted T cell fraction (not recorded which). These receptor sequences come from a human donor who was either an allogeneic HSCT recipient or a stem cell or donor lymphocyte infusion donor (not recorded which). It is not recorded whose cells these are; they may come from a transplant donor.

The CDR3 spells CSVQGTYNEQFF. The DNA of the CDR3 is TGCAGCGTTCAGGGGACCTACAATGAGCAGTTCTTC. The chain couples TRBV29-1 to TRBJ2-1, with a possible D match to TRBD1 (6 bases). Germline V gives CDR1 SQVTM, CDR2 ANQGSEA. CDR3 size: 12 residues. Trimming took 5 bases from V and 2 from J, leaving 7 bases between them.

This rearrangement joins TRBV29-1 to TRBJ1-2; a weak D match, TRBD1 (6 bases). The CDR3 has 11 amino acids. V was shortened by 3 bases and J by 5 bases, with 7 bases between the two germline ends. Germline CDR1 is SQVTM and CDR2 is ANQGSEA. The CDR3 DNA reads TGCAGCGTTGATACAGGGTATGGCTACACCTTC. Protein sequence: CSVDTGYGYTF.

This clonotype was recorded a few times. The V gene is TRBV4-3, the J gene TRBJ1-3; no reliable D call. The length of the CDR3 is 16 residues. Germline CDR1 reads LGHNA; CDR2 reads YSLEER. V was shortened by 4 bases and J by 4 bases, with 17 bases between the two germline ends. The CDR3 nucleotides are TGCGCCAGCAGCCGATCTCGGGTTGTCGGGGGAAACACCATATATTTT. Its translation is CASSRSRVVGGNTIYF.

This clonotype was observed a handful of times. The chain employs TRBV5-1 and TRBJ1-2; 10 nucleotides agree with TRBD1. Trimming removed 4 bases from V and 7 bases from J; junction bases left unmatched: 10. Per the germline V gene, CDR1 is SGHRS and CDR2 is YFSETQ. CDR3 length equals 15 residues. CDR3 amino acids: CASSPDRGDVRGYTF. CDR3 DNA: TGCGCCAGCAGCCCGGACAGGGGGGATGTCCGTGGCTACACCTTC.